The entry that follows covers one T cell receptor (beta chain) sequence. This entry belongs to a study of blood T cell repertoires in COVID-19. Across the whole study: The analysed material was cDNA or gDNA that came from T cells, B-cell-depleted T cells, or PBMCs.

Profiling relied on immunoSEQ multiplex PCR, and the TCRdb table lists in-frame clones only, not all of them. The sample has fewer than 400,000 clones; 90% to 95% are singletons. CDR3 length: 17 residues. J lost 4 bases, V lost 4 bases, and 12 bases had no gene match. Germline V gene data show CDR1 as SGHTA and CDR2 as FQGNSA. The clonotype originates from a woman in her twenties or thirties who had been exposed to COVID-19. Sequencing was done on a sample of PBMCs or T cells enriched from blood (not recorded which). The gene calls are TRBV7-2 and TRBJ2-1; 8 bases align to TRBD2. CDR3 in DNA: TGTGCCAGCAGCTCTAGATCCGGGGGGGCGAGATACAATGAGCAGTTCTTC. It translates to CASSSRSGGARYNEQFF.